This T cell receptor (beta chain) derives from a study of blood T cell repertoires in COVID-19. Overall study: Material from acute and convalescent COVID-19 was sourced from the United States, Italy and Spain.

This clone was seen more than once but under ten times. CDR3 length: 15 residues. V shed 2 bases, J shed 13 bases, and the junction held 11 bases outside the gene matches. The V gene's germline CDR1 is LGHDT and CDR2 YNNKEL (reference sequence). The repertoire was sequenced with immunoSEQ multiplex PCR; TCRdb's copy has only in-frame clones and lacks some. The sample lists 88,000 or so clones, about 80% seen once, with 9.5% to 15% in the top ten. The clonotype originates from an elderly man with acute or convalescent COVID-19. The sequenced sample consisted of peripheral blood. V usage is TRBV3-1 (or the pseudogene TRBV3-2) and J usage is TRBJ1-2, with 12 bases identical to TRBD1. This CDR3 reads CASSQQGQGAFKSTF. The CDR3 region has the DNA TGTGCCAGCAGCCAACAGGGACAGGGGGCGTTTAAGAGCACCTTC.